This is a list of T cell receptor beta chains from one sample in a study of stem cell transplantation in POMP-related autoinflammatory disease. Some clones are missing from TCRdb's copy, which holds only in-frame ones; the method was immunoSEQ multiplex PCR. The table has about 9,200 clones, roughly nine tenths seen once; the top ten hold 2.5% to 3.5%. The material was CD8+ T cells from PBMCs, obtained before stem cell transplantation. The receptors shown here come from a human donor with POMP-related autoinflammation and immune dysregulation (PRAID). Each CDR3 is given with its conserved first and last residue. A D gene is named only where the DNA matches it firmly.

J	V	D	CDR3	DNA
TRBJ2-7	TRBV28	.	CASSFVFYEQYF	TGTGCCAGCAGTTTCGTATTCTACGAGCAGTACTTC
TRBJ2-7	TRBV7-9	.	CASSPPLAAPYEQYF	TGTGCCAGCAGCCCCCCATTAGCTGCCCCCTACGAGCAGTACTTC
TRBJ1-2	TRBV9	TRBD1	CASSPPSTGTGKNGYTF	TGTGCCAGCAGCCCGCCCTCCACCGGGACAGGGAAAAATGGCTACACCTTC
TRBJ1-1	TRBV5-6	.	CASSSQNTEAFF	TGTGCCAGCAGCTCGCAGAACACTGAAGCTTTCTTT
TRBJ2-1	TRBV4-2	TRBD2	CASSQVEAGASYNEQFF	TGTGCCAGCAGCCAAGTCGAAGCGGGGGCCTCCTACAATGAGCAGTTCTTC
TRBJ2-7	TRBV7-6	.	CASSLEGRESYEQYF	TGTGCCAGCAGCTTAGAAGGCAGGGAATCCTACGAGCAGTACTTC
TRBJ2-1	TRBV7-9	.	CASSFSNVDYNEQFF	TGTGCCAGCAGCTTTTCGAATGTGGACTACAATGAGCAGTTCTTC
TRBJ2-5	TRBV13	TRBD2	CASSLYGGGQETQYF	TGTGCCAGCAGCTTATACGGCGGGGGACAAGAGACCCAGTACTTC
TRBJ2-6	TRBV23-1	TRBD1	CASSQSAGTGHSGANVLTF	TGCGCCAGCAGTCAATCGGCCGGGACAGGCCACTCTGGGGCCAACGTCCTGACTTTC
TRBJ2-5	TRBV4-1	.	CASSQVSTAVETQYF	TGCGCCAGCAGCCAAGTGTCGACTGCGGTGGAGACCCAGTACTTC
TRBJ2-7	TRBV6-1	.	CASSDGSGRVFYEQYF	TGTGCCAGCAGTGATGGTTCGGGCAGGGTGTTCTACGAGCAGTACTTC